This TCR beta chain is drawn from a study of lymphopenia after photon versus proton radiotherapy. General study results and limits: After the lymphocyte nadir, photon-treated repertoires showed oligoclonal expansion, especially of CD8+ Temra cells.

Germline CDR1 and CDR2: LNHDA and SQIVND (reference sequence). The CDR3 spans 17 residues. V lost 4 bases and J lost 5, with 21 bases in between. The table came from immunoSEQ multiplex PCR; TCRdb's copy has only in-frame clones and leaves some out. The table has some 41,000 clones, approximately 86% seen once. Notes on this clone: Its antigen is undetermined.

The chain has TRBV19 and TRBJ2-1; D tentatively reads TRBD1 or TRBD2 (5 bases each). The starting material was peripheral blood, obtained from a patient treated with proton-based radiotherapy. The receptor was derived from a woman aged 65 to 85 with pancreatic cancer. Some clones in this sample may be carry-over from other donors' samples. CDR3 sequence reads: CASSTSRDAGSNNEQFF. The CDR3 DNA reads as TGTGCCAGTAGTACCAGCCGGGACGCAGGGTCTAACAATGAGCAGTTCTTC.